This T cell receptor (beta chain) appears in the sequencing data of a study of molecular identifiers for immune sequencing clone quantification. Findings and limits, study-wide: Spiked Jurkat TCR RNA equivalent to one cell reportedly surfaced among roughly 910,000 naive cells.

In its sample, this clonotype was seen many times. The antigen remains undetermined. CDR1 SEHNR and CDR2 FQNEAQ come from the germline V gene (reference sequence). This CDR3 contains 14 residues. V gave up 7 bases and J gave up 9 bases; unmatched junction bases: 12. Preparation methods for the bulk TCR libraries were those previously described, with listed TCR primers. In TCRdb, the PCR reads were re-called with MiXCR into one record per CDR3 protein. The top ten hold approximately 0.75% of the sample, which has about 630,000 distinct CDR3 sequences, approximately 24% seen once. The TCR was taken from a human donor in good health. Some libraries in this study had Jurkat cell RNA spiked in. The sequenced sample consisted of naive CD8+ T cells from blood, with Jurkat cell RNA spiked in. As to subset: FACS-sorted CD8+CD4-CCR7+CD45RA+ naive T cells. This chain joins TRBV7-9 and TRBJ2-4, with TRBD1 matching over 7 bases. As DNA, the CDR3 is TGTGCCAGCAACACAGGGGATCAAAGGGGCATTCAGTACTTC. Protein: CASNTGDQRGIQYF.